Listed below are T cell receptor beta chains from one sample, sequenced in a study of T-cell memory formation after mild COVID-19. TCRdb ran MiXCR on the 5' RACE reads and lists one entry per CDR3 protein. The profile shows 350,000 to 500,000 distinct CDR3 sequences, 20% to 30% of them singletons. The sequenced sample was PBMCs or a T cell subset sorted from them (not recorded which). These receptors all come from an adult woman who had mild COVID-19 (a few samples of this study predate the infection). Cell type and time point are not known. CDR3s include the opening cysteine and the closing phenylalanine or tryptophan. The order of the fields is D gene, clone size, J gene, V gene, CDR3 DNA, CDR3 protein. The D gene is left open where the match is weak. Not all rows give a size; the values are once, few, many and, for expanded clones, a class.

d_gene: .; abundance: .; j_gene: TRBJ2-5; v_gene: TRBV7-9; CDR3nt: TGTGCCAGCAGCTTGATAGACGGAAAGTACCAAGAGACCCAGTACTTC; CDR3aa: CASSLIDGKYQETQYF
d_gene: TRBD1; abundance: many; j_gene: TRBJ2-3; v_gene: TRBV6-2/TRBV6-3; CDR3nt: TGTGCCAGCAGCGAAGGGGGACAGGGGAAGGATACGCAGTATTTT; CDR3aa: CASSEGGQGKDTQYF
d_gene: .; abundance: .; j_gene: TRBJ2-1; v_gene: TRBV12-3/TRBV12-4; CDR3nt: TGTGCCAGCAGTTCCGGGACCACCAATGGGAATGAGCAGTTCTTC; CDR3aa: CASSSGTTNGNEQFF
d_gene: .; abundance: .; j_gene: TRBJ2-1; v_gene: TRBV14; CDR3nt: TGTGCCAGCAGCCTGGGGGCCCGGAAGCAGTTCTTC; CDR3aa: CASSLGARKQFF
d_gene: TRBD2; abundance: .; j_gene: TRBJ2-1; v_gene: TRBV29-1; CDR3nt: TGCAGCGTTGGAGGAGGGGCTGGACTAGCGGGGCGAAATGAGCAGTTCTTC; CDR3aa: CSVGGGAGLAGRNEQFF
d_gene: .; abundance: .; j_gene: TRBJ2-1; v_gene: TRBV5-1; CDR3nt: TGCGCCAGCAGTCCTCCTCAACACTTTCTAAATGAGCAGTTCTTC; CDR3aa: CASSPPQHFLNEQFF
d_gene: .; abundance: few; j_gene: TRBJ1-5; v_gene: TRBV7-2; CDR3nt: TGTGCCAGCAGCACAGGAGGAGGGTCTCGGCAGCCCCAGCATTTT; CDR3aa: CASSTGGGSRQPQHF
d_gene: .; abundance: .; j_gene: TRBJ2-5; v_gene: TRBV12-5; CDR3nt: TGTGCTAGTGGTTCCCCTAGGTGGGAGGGGGAGGAGACCCAGTACTTC; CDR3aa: CASGSPRWEGEETQYF
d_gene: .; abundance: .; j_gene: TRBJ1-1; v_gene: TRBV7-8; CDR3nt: TGTGCCAGCAGCTTAGCGGCCATAGCCATGAACACTGAAGCTTTCTTT; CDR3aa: CASSLAAIAMNTEAFF
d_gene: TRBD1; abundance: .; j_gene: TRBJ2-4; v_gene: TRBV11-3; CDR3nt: TGTGCCAGCAGCGAACAGGGGATAGCCAAAAACATTCAGTACTTC; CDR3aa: CASSEQGIAKNIQYF
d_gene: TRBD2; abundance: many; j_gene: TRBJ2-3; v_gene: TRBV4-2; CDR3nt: TGTGCCAGCAGCCTGCTACTCGCTAGCGGGCAAAGCACAGATACGCAGTATTTT; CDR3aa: CASSLLLASGQSTDTQYF
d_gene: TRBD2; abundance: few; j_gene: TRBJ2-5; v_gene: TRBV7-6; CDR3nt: TGTGCCAGCAGCGTGTTGGGGCGGGGGGTCGCGGCCCAGTACTTC; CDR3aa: CASSVLGRGVAAQYF
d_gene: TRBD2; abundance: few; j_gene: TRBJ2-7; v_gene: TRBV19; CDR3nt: TGTGCCAGTAGTCCGCGGGAGTGGGACGAGCAGTACTTC; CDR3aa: CASSPREWDEQYF
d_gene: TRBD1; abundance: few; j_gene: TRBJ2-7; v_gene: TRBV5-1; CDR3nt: TGCGCCAGCAGCTTCACCGGGACAGGGAGTTTTTGGGAGCAGTACTTC; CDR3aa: CASSFTGTGSFWEQYF
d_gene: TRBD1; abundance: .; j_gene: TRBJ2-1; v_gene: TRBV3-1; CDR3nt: TGTGCCAGCAGCCAAGACCACAGGGGTAATGAGCAGTTCTTC; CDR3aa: CASSQDHRGNEQFF
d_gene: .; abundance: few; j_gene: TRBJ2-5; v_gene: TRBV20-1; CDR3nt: TGCAGTGCTAAGATCCAAGAGACCCAGTACTTC; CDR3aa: CSAKIQETQYF
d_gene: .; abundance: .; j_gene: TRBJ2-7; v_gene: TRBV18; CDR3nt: TGTGCCAGCTCACTCGAGACAGTTACCTACGAGCAGTACTTC; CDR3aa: CASSLETVTYEQYF
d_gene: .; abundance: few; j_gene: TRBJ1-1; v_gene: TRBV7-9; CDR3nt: TGTGCCAGCAGACCGACCGACTTT; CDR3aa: CASRPTDF
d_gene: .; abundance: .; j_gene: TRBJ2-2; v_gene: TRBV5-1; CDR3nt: TGCGCCAGCAGCATACGGACTCCCATAGTTGGGACCGGGGAGCTGTTTTTT; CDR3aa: CASSIRTPIVGTGELFF
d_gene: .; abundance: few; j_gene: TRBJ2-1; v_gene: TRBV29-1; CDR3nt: TGCAGCGTTGGAAAATACAATGAGCAGTTCTTC; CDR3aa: CSVGKYNEQFF
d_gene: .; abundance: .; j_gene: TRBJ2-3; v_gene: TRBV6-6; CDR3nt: TGTGCCAGCGGTGGAGGGACTAGCACAGATACGCAGTATTTT; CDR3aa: CASGGGTSTDTQYF
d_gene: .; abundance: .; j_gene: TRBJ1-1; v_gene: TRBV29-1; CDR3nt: TGCAGCGCCAACCGGGGTGGGGGGCGATTGGTCACTGAAGCTTTCTTT; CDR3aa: CSANRGGGRLVTEAFF
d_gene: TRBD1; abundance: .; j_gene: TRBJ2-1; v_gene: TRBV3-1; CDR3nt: TGTGCCAGCAGCCCTCGACAGGGGGGCTCCTACAATGAGCAGTTCTTC; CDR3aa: CASSPRQGGSYNEQFF
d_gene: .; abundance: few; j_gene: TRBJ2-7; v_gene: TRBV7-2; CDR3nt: TGTGCCAGCAGCGCCCAGGGGTCCACCACCTACGAGCAGTACTTC; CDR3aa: CASSAQGSTTYEQYF
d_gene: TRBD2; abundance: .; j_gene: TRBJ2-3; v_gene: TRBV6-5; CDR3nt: TGTGCCAGCAGTTACGGTGGTGGGACTAGGAGCACAGATACGCAGTATTTT; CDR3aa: CASSYGGGTRSTDTQYF
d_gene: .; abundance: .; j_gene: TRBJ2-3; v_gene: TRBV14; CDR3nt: TGTGCCAGCAGCCAGGGTGCATGGTACACAGATACGCAGTATTTT; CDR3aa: CASSQGAWYTDTQYF
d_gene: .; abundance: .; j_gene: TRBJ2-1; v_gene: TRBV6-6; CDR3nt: TGTGCCAGCACTGATGTTGGGCGCAGGGCCCATGAGCAGTTCTTC; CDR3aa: CASTDVGRRAHEQFF
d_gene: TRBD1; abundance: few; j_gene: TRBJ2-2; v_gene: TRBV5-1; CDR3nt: TGCGCCAGCTTACTCGAAGGGGGCAACGGGGAGCTGTTTTTT; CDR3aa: CASLLEGGNGELFF
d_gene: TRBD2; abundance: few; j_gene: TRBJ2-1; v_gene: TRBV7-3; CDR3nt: TGTGCCAGCAGCCGGAAGTCGGGGGGGCCAAACAATGAGCAGTTCTTC; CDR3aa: CASSRKSGGPNNEQFF
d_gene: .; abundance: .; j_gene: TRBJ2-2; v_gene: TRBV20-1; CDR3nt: TGCAGTGTGATAGACGGGGCCGGGGAGCTGTTTTTT; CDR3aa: CSVIDGAGELFF
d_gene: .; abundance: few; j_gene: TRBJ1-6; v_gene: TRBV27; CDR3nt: TGTGCCAGCACCCCCAGGGGTAATTCACCCCTCCACTTT; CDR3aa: CASTPRGNSPLHF
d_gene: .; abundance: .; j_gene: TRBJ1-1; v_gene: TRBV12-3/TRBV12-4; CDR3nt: TGTGCCAGCAGTTCTCAACAGGCGGACACTGAAGCTTTCTTT; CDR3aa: CASSSQQADTEAFF
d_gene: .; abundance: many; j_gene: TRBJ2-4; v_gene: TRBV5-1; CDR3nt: TGCGCCAGCAGCCCAGAGGTCGGTGGTTCGTACTTC; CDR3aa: CASSPEVGGSYF
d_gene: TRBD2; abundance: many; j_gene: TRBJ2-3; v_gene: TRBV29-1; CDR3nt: TGCAGCGTTGGGCGGGGGGACACAGATACGCAGTATTTT; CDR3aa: CSVGRGDTDTQYF
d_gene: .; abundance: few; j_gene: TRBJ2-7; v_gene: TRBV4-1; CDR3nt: TGCGCCAGCAGCCAAGTGATGGACAGTACCTACGAGCAGTACTTC; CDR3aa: CASSQVMDSTYEQYF
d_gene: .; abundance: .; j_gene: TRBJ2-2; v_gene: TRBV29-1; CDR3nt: TGCAGCGCCTCCGAACCCGGGGAGCTGTTTTTT; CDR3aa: CSASEPGELFF
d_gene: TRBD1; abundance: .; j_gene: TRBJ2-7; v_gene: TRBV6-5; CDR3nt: TGTGCCAGCAGTACGACAGGGGAGAGATACGAGCAGTACTTC; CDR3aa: CASSTTGERYEQYF
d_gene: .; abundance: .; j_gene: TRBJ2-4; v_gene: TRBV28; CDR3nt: TGTGCCAGCAGTTGGGAGACAGGCCAAAAGGGGAACATTCAGTACTTC; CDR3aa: CASSWETGQKGNIQYF
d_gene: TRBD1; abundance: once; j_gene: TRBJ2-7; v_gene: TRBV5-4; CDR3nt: TGTGCCAGCACCCTCCCGGCGGGACAGGGTTTCGAGCAGTACTTC; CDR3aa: CASTLPAGQGFEQYF
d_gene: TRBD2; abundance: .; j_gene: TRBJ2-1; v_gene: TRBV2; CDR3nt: TGTGCCAGCAGTAAGGAGCGGGGAGGTACCAATGAGCAGTTCTTC; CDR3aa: CASSKERGGTNEQFF
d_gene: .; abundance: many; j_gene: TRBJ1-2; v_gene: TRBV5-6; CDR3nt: TGTGCCAGCAGCTCTTCGACAGTCTACTATGGCTACACCTTC; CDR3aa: CASSSSTVYYGYTF
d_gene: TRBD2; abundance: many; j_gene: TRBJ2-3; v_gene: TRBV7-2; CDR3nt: TGTGCCAGCAGTCTAGCGGGGGTCACAGATACGCAGTATTTT; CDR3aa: CASSLAGVTDTQYF
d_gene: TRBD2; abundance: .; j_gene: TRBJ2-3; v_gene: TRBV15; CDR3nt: TGTGCCACCAGCAGGGGCGCGGGGGGGAGCACAGATACGCAGTATTTT; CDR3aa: CATSRGAGGSTDTQYF
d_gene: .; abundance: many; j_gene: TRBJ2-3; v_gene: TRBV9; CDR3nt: TGTGCCAGCAGCGTAGGGGACACAGATACGCAGTATTTT; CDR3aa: CASSVGDTDTQYF
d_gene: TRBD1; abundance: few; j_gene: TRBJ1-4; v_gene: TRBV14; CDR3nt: TGTGCCAGCAGCCAAGAGGGGGGACAGCTTAATGAAAAACTGTTTTTT; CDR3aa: CASSQEGGQLNEKLFF
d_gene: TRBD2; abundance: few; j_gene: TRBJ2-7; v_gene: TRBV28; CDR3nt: TGTGCCAGCAGCCAAATCAAGCGGGAGGGCCTTTACGAGCAGTACTTC; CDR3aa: CASSQIKREGLYEQYF
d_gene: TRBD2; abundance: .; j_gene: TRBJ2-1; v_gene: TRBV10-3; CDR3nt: TGTGCCATCAGTCTTGGGGCTAGCGGGAGCCTTTACAATGAGCAGTTCTTC; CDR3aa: CAISLGASGSLYNEQFF
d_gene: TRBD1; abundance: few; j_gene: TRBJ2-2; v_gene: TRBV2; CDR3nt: TGTGCCAGCAGTAAAGCAGGGGGCGGGAACACCGGGGAGCTGTTTTTT; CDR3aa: CASSKAGGGNTGELFF
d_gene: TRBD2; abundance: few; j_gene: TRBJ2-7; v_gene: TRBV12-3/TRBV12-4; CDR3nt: TGTGCCAGCAGTTCTGGACTAGGGTCGCGCGTCGAGCAGTACTTC; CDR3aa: CASSSGLGSRVEQYF
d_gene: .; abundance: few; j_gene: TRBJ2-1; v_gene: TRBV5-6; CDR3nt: TGTGCCAGCAGCTTAGGGTCGGGGTACAATGAGCAGTTCTTC; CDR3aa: CASSLGSGYNEQFF
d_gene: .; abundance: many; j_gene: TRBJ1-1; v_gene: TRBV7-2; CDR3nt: TGTGCCTCGGGGGGGCAGCTGAACACTGAAGCTTTCTTT; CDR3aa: CASGGQLNTEAFF
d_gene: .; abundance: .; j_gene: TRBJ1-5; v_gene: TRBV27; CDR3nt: TGTGCCAGCAGTTGGGACATCAATCAGCCCCAGCATTTT; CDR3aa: CASSWDINQPQHF